These 30 T cell receptor beta chains were sequenced from one sample in a study of regulatory T cells in long-lasting Graves disease. The authors built TCR beta libraries using iRepertoire HTBI primers and Arm-PCR of CDR3 regions. In TCRdb, the multiplex PCR reads were re-called with MiXCR into one record per CDR3 protein. The repertoire holds more than 450,000 distinct CDR3 sequences, with 15% to 20% as singletons. Sample time point: newly diagnosed GD, antithyroid drugs for less than 3 months. PBMC RNA served as the TCR library source. Another study also made use of these data, one on T cells in Graves' hyperthyroidism and ophthalmopathy.

The source material was peripheral blood mononuclear cells (PBMCs), sampled at new diagnosis, from a patient treated with antithyroid drugs. These receptor sequences come from a middle-aged man with Graves disease.

The count of this clonotype is one. This chain links TRBV28 with TRBJ2-7; TRBD2 matches 10 bases. The germline V gene encodes CDR1 MDHEN and CDR2 SYDVKM. CDR3 size: 16 residues. Germline trimming cut 5 bases from V and 2 bases from J; bases unmatched to any gene: 9. CDR3 DNA sequence: TGTGCCAGCAGTGGACTAGCGGAACTCACTACCTACGAGCAGTACTTC. Its translation: CASSGLAELTTYEQYF.

This clonotype was observed a handful of times. This chain uses TRBV4-1 with TRBJ1-2; D possibly corresponds to TRBD1 (6 bases). The CDR3 has 14 residues. Trimming removed 5 bases at V and 4 bases at J, with 14 bases between. In germline, CDR1 is MGHRA, CDR2 YSYEKL. CDR3 sequence: CASSWTDSLYGYTF. CDR3 DNA: TGCGCCAGCAGCTGGACAGACTCCCTCTATGGCTACACCTTC.

This clonotype was detected many times. The rearrangement joins TRBV3-1 to TRBJ2-5, with a weak D call TRBD1 (5 bases). This CDR3 is built from 15 residues. Per germline, CDR1 LGHDT and CDR2 YNNKEL (reference sequence). Trimming took off 0 bases at V and 5 bases at J, with 13 bases between the two ends. The CDR3 region is CASSQENRIGETQYF. CDR3 bases: TGTGCCAGCAGCCAAGAGAACAGGATCGGGGAGACCCAGTACTTC.

This clonotype was picked up a small number of times. This clone may be a read error of a much larger clone one base away. No conserved phenylalanine or tryptophan is present at the end of the CDR3, so a read error is the likely explanation. This chain uses TRBV27 with TRBJ1-1, with D possibly TRBD1 on 6 matching bases. Germline values: CDR1 MNHEY, CDR2 SMNVEV (reference sequence). The CDR3 length is 15 residues. The V end lost 2 bases, the J end lost 2 bases, and 12 bases lay between the germline ends. CDR3 nucleotides: TGTGCCAGCAGTTTAGTGGGGGCCAGTAACACTGAAGCTTTCTTA. Its protein product is CASSLVGASNTEAFL.

This clonotype showed up many times. The chain has TRBV5-1 and TRBJ2-3; possibly TRBD1 or TRBD2 for D (5 bases each). Germline loops: CDR1 SGHRS, CDR2 YFSETQ. The CDR3 is 15 amino acids. Trimming stripped 4 bases from V and 0 bases from J, with 12 bases between. CDR3 coding DNA: TGCGCCAGCAGCCGGGGACGGGACAGCACAGATACGCAGTATTTT. Encoded protein: CASSRGRDSTDTQYF. Variable domain in full (rest from reference TRBV5-1 and TRBJ2-3): KAGVTQTPRYLIKTRGQQVTLSCSPISGHRSVSWYQQTPGQGLQFLFEYFSETQRNKGNFPGRFSGRQFSNSRSEMNVSTLELGDSALYLCASSRGRDSTDTQYFGPGTRLTVL.

This sequence joins TRBV10-3 and TRBJ2-1; 9 bases map to TRBD2. The CDR3 spans 15 residues. Trimming removed 2 bases from V and 2 bases from J; junction bases left unmatched: 1. The germline V gene encodes CDR1 ENHRY and CDR2 SYGVKD. CDR3 loop: CAISEGGRAYNEQFF. In DNA form, the CDR3 reads TGTGCCATCAGTGAGGGCGGGAGGGCCTACAATGAGCAGTTCTTC.

In its sample, this clonotype was seen many times. The chain has TRBV20-1 and TRBJ2-7; no definite D call. CDR1 is DFQATT, CDR2 SNEGSKA, per germline (reference sequence). This CDR3 has 14 residues. V was pared by 4 bases and J by 0 bases, with 13 bases between. CDR3 protein: CSAMSRSSSYEQYF. The CDR3 DNA reads as TGCAGTGCTATGAGCCGGTCTAGCTCCTACGAGCAGTACTTC.

At least ten counts were recorded for this clonotype. J is TRBJ2-2 and V is TRBV28; 10 nucleotides agree with TRBD1. CDR3 size: 15 residues. Per germline, CDR1 MDHEN and CDR2 SYDVKM. The V segment lost 6 bases and the J segment 6 bases; nucleotides outside the gene matches: 7. As DNA, the CDR3 is TGTGCCAGCAGAAGACAGGGGGCGTTGGCCGGGGAGCTGTTTTTT. This sequence encodes CASRRQGALAGELFF.

This clonotype turned up a few times. This rearrangement joins TRBV19 to TRBJ2-5; 8 bases map to TRBD1. V lost 9 bases and J lost 9; bases outside the gene matches: 9. Germline values: CDR1 LNHDA, CDR2 SQIVND (reference sequence). This CDR3 region has 12 residues. CDR3 DNA sequence: TGTGCCAGCCGACGAGGGACAGGACCCCAGTACTTC. The encoded protein is CASRRGTGPQYF.

The chain links TRBV2 to TRBJ2-2; TRBD2 matches 13 bases. In germline, CDR1 is SNHLY, CDR2 FYNNEI. Losses at the gene ends were 6 bases for V and 5 bases for J; bases not matched to a gene: 3. This CDR3 is 15 amino acids long. The CDR3: CASRTGLAGTGELFF. CDR3 in DNA: TGTGCCAGCAGAACGGGACTAGCGGGAACCGGGGAGCTGTTTTTT.

This clonotype showed up many times. This sequence joins TRBV30 and TRBJ2-7; D remains ambiguous. Germline V gene lookup returns CDR1 GTSNPN and CDR2 SVGIG (reference sequence). Trimming shortened V by 2 bases and J by 3 bases, and 8 bases separated the two germline ends. CDR3 size: 12 residues. The CDR3 spells CAWSLTFYEQYF. CDR3 DNA sequence: TGTGCCTGGAGTCTCACCTTCTACGAGCAGTACTTC.

This clonotype was detected many times. As DNA, the CDR3 is TGTGCCAGCAGTGACTTGAGAATAGCGCTTAATTCACCCCTCCACTTT. It specifies CASSDLRIALNSPLHF. The chain employs TRBV2 and TRBJ1-6; no reliable D call. CDR1 and CDR2 from the germline V gene are SNHLY and FYNNEI. Trimming shortened V by 3 bases and J by 6 bases, and 15 bases separated the two germline ends. The CDR3 is made up of 16 amino acids.

There are many counts of this clonotype. J is TRBJ1-6 and V is TRBV27; tentatively, D is TRBD1 (6 bases). V was pared by 2 bases and J by 13 bases, with 12 bases between. The CDR3 runs 13 residues. The germline CDR1 and CDR2 sequences are MNHEY and SMNVEV (reference sequence). The DNA of the CDR3 is TGTGCCAGCAGTTTAAGGGGGAGGAGGCCCCTCCACTTT. It yields the protein CASSLRGRRPLHF.

This clonotype has ten or more counts. V and J are TRBV27 and TRBJ2-1; D unresolved. The CDR3 is made up of 14 amino acids. Trimming stripped 7 bases from V and 3 bases from J, with 13 bases between. In germline, CDR1 is MNHEY, CDR2 SMNVEV (reference sequence). CDR3 loop: CASTTGEIYNEQFF. The CDR3, as DNA: TGTGCCAGCACGACCGGCGAGATCTACAATGAGCAGTTCTTC.

Notes on this clonotype: One base away lies a much larger clone, so this may be a sequencing read error. The rearrangement links TRBV12-3 or TRBV12-4 to TRBJ2-7; no definite D call. This CDR3 is 14 amino acids long. With 6 bases removed from V and 0 bases from J, the gap between germline ends came to 12 bases. In DNA form, the CDR3 reads TGTGCCAGCAGCCAGACATGGAGCTCCTACGAGCAGTACTTC. This encodes CASSQTWSSYEQYF.

This clonotype was detected many times. This chain uses TRBV6-2 or TRBV6-3 with TRBJ2-4; 7 positions match TRBD2. The CDR3 has 14 amino acids. Germline CDR1 reads MNHEY; CDR2 reads SVGEGT. V shed 6 bases, J shed 3 bases, and the junction held 5 bases outside the gene matches. CDR3 protein: CASRLAGYKNIQYF. The CDR3 DNA reads TGTGCCAGCAGATTAGCGGGCTACAAAAACATTCAGTACTTC.

About this clonotype: It differs at one base from a far larger clone, so likely a read error. In DNA, the CDR3 is TGTGCCACCAAGGCATCCCTAGCGGGGTTCACAGATACGAAGTATTTT. Translation: CATKASLAGFTDTKYF. The chain uses TRBV7-2 and TRBJ2-3; 9 bases match TRBD2. The CDR3 covers 16 residues. CDR1 SGHTA and CDR2 FQGNSA come from the germline V gene.

This clonotype was observed many times. The rearrangement joins TRBV3-1 to TRBJ2-5; a weak D match, TRBD1 (5 bases). The CDR3 has 14 residues. Between the trimmed V and J ends, which lost 4 bases and 5 bases, there was a span of 14 bases. Germline assignment: CDR1 LGHDT and CDR2 YNNKEL (reference sequence). CDR3 in amino acids: CASSPVRVSETQYF. In DNA, the CDR3 is TGTGCCAGCAGCCCCGTCAGGGTTTCGGAGACCCAGTACTTC.

Many counts were recorded for this clonotype. The rearrangement links TRBV11-2 to TRBJ2-2, with D perhaps TRBD1 or TRBD2 (5 bases each). CDR1 is SGHAT, CDR2 FQNNGV, per germline. The CDR3 is 15 amino acids. V dropped 5 bases and J dropped 5 bases, with 15 bases sitting between them. The CDR3 is CASSKSGRGTGELFF. The CDR3 bases are TGTGCCAGCAGCAAGTCGGGGCGCGGGACCGGGGAGCTGTTTTTT. Based on the CDR3 plus reference TRBV11-2 and TRBJ2-2, the full variable domain is EAGVAQSPRYKIIEKRQSVAFWCNPISGHATLYWYQQILGQGPKLLIQFQNNGVVDDSQLPKDRFSAERLKGVDSTLKIQPAKLEDSAVYLCASSKSGRGTGELFFGEGSRLTVL.

The chain couples TRBV27 to TRBJ2-1; possibly TRBD1 for D (6 bases). This CDR3 has 12 residues. Trimming removed 7 bases at V and 5 bases at J, with 9 bases between. Germline V lookup: CDR1 MNHEY, CDR2 SMNVEV (reference sequence). The CDR3 DNA sequence: TGTGCCAGCAAGGACAGAAACAATGAGCAGTTCTTC. Amino acid sequence: CASKDRNNEQFF.

The chain links TRBV19 to TRBJ1-1; tentative D call: TRBD1 (5 bases). V shed 3 bases and J shed 6 bases, with 14 bases lying between them. The CDR3 sequence is 14 residues long. Germline V gives CDR1 LNHDA, CDR2 SQIVND (reference sequence). CDR3 in DNA: TGTGCCAGTAGTATTATTTCCGGGACGGCTGAAGCTTTCTTT. It encodes CASSIISGTAEAFF. Using reference TRBV19 and TRBJ1-1 for the parts outside the CDR3, the full variable domain is DGGITQSPKYLFRKEGQNVTLSCEQNLNHDAMYWYRQDPGQGLRLIYYSQIVNDFQKGDIAEGYSVSREKKESFPLTVTSAQKNPTAFYLCASSIISGTAEAFFGQGTRLTVV.

This clonotype was detected many times. The chain carries TRBV11-2 and TRBJ2-7, with 12 nucleotides matching TRBD1. The CDR3 runs to 15 residues. Germline CDR1 reads SGHAT; CDR2 reads FQNNGV. The V gene end was trimmed by 3 bases and the J gene end by 5 bases; junction bases not matched to a gene: 5. The CDR3 DNA reads TGTGCCAGCAGCTTCCCGGGACAGGGGGCCCACGAGCAGTACTTC. This codes for CASSFPGQGAHEQYF.

In this sample, this clonotype turned up a few times. The rearrangement links TRBV12-3 or TRBV12-4 to TRBJ1-2; no clear D gene. The V and J ends lost 2 bases and 7 bases respectively, with 5 bases between them. This CDR3 has 11 residues. CDR3 nucleotides: TGTGCCAGCAGTTTAAAAAGTGGCTACACCTTC. Protein product: CASSLKSGYTF.

This clonotype was seen more than once but under ten times. V is TRBV20-1 and J is TRBJ1-5, with 9 bases that match TRBD1. The CDR3 has 17 residues. V was pared by 6 bases and J by 4 bases, with 16 bases of the junction left unmatched. Per the germline V gene, CDR1 is DFQATT and CDR2 is SNEGSKA (reference sequence). CDR3 region: CSAQVGQGSFANQPQHF. In nucleotides, the CDR3 is TGCAGTGCCCAAGTGGGACAGGGCTCCTTTGCAAATCAGCCCCAGCATTTT.

This clonotype was picked up many times. V usage is TRBV28 and J usage is TRBJ2-6, with a possible D match to TRBD1 (6 bases). The germline V and J ends were trimmed by 4 bases and 1 base, with 17 bases remaining between them. This CDR3 has 18 amino acids. The germline V gene encodes CDR1 MDHEN and CDR2 SYDVKM. The CDR3 reads CASSSTGPRGSGANVLTF. CDR3 coding DNA: TGTGCCAGCAGTTCCACCGGACCCAGGGGTTCTGGGGCCAACGTCCTGACTTTC.

The V call is TRBV27, the J call TRBJ1-6; perhaps TRBD1 as D (6 bases). Per the germline V gene, CDR1 is MNHEY and CDR2 is SMNVEV (reference sequence). V dropped 2 bases and J dropped 6 bases, with 14 bases sitting between them. There are 16 residues in the CDR3. The CDR3 sequence: CASSLRGALGNSPLHF. The CDR3 DNA reads as TGTGCCAGCAGTTTAAGGGGGGCGCTCGGTAATTCACCCCTCCACTTT.

The genes are TRBV20-1 and TRBJ2-7; D not resolved. CDR1 and CDR2 (germline): DFQATT, SNEGSKA (reference sequence). With 4 bases removed from V and 0 bases from J, the gap between germline ends came to 10 bases. The CDR3 contains 13 residues. The CDR3 region has the DNA TGCAGTGCTACCCCTGAAAGCTCCTACGAGCAGTACTTC. Translation: CSATPESSYEQYF.

This clonotype came up many times. The V gene is TRBV12-3 or TRBV12-4, the J gene TRBJ2-7; D ambiguous. Trimming took 2 bases from V and 6 from J, leaving 8 bases between them. There are 12 residues in the CDR3. CDR3 nucleotide sequence: TGTGCCAGCAGTTTATTTCTCGGCGAGCAGTACTTC. Protein product: CASSLFLGEQYF.

Many counts were recorded for this clonotype. V is TRBV27 and J is TRBJ1-6, with D perhaps TRBD1 (6 bases). CDR1 and CDR2 (germline): MNHEY, SMNVEV (reference sequence). V was shortened by 2 bases and J by 0 bases, with 14 bases between the two germline ends. The CDR3 spans 18 residues. The CDR3 region is CASSLEAGAGSYNSPLHF. The CDR3 DNA follows: TGTGCCAGCAGTTTAGAAGCAGGGGCAGGCTCCTATAATTCACCCCTCCACTTT.

Ten or more counts support this clonotype. V usage is TRBV7-8 and J usage is TRBJ2-7; possibly TRBD1 for D (6 bases). Trimming left V 5 bases short and J 3 bases short, with 8 bases between. CDR3 size: 12 residues. Germline assignment: CDR1 SGHVS and CDR2 FQNEAQ. The CDR3 nucleotides read TGTGCCAGCAGCACCAGGGGCTACGAGCAGTACTTC. Amino acids: CASSTRGYEQYF. Together with reference TRBV7-8 and TRBJ2-7, the CDR3 gives the full variable domain: GAGVSQSPRYKVAKRGQDVALRCDPISGHVSLFWYQQALGQGPEFLTYFQNEAQLDKSGLPSDRFFAERPEGSVSTLKIQRTQQEDSAVYLCASSTRGYEQYFGPGTRLTVT.